This T cell receptor beta chain was captured by sequencing in a study of blood T cell repertoires in COVID-19. Study in general: From the United States, Italy and Spain came samples of acute and convalescent COVID-19. PBMCs, B-cell-depleted T cells, or T cells provided the cDNA or gDNA that made up the material.

The ends were cut back, 7 bases at V and 8 bases at J, with 18 bases in the middle. Germline values: CDR1 ENHRY, CDR2 SYGVKD. The CDR3 is made up of 15 amino acids. The data were produced by immunoSEQ multiplex PCR, yet TCRdb's version contains in-frame clones alone and is incomplete. The sample shows roughly 160,000 clones, 74% of them seen only once. Sequencing was performed on peripheral blood. The sequence came from a woman of 80 years or more with acute or convalescent COVID-19. This chain links TRBV10-3 with TRBJ1-6, with D possibly being TRBD1 (5 bases). Written as DNA, the CDR3 is TGTGCCATCAATGATGGCCAGGGACTCGATTCACCCCTCCACTTT. Translation gives CAINDGQGLDSPLHF.